The 20 T cell receptor beta chains listed next were all sequenced from one sample in a study of blood T cell repertoires in COVID-19. The table came from immunoSEQ multiplex PCR; TCRdb's copy has only in-frame clones and leaves some out. The sample consists of under 250,000 clones, roughly 84% of them appearing once. Sequencing input: peripheral blood. Receptors originate from a man aged 45-65 years with COVID-19, enrolled during active disease.

The chain is built from TRBV29-1 and TRBJ1-1; no firm D call. CDR1 and CDR2 (germline): SQVTM, ANQGSEA. V dropped 6 bases and J dropped 0 bases, with 11 bases sitting between them. The CDR3 totals 13 residues. CDR3 nucleotides: TGCAGCGTGGCTGCAGTCTTGAACACTGAAGCTTTCTTT. Protein: CSVAAVLNTEAFF.

The V gene is TRBV9, the J gene TRBJ2-7, with TRBD1 identical over 12 bases. CDR3 size: 15 residues. Germline loops: CDR1 SGDLS, CDR2 YYNGEE. Trimming removed 4 bases from V and 2 bases from J; junction bases left unmatched: 4. The CDR3 loop is CASSSRDRGPYEQYF. CDR3 bases: TGTGCCAGCAGCTCCCGGGACAGGGGGCCCTACGAGCAGTACTTC.

The V and J genes are TRBV27 and TRBJ2-7, with 11 bases identical to TRBD1. The CDR3 is made up of 16 amino acids. The V gene's germline CDR1 is MNHEY and CDR2 SMNVEV (reference sequence). The trim removed 3 bases at V and 0 bases at J, leaving 4 bases unmatched. The CDR3 nucleotides read TGTGCCAGCAGTTTGGGGGGGACAGGGGGCTCCTACGAGCAGTACTTC. Its protein product is CASSLGGTGGSYEQYF.

The V call is TRBV12-3 or TRBV12-4, the J call TRBJ2-7; D ambiguous. V lost 3 bases and J lost 5, with 8 bases in between. The CDR3 consists of 12 residues. The CDR3 reads CASSFGLDEQYF. CDR3 sequence (DNA): TGTGCCAGCAGTTTTGGGCTGGACGAGCAGTACTTC.

The chain uses TRBV19 and TRBJ2-5; D may be TRBD1 (6 bases). Trimming left V 4 bases short and J 0 bases short, with 12 bases between. Germline CDR1 and CDR2: LNHDA and SQIVND (reference sequence). The CDR3 extends over 15 amino acids. The CDR3 coding sequence is TGTGCCAGTAGTACCCTGACAGGATACCAAGAGACCCAGTACTTC. This encodes CASSTLTGYQETQYF.

The chain is built from TRBV7-9 and TRBJ1-4; TRBD1 matches at 7 bases. Germline-derived CDR1 and CDR2 are SEHNR and FQNEAQ (reference sequence). V trimming: 5 bases; J trimming: 7 bases; junction bases outside the gene matches: 10. The CDR3 runs 15 residues. The CDR3 DNA sequence: TGTGCCAGCAGCCTAAGACAGGGAGACGGTGAAAAACTGTTTTTT. This codes for CASSLRQGDGEKLFF. Complete variable domain (other parts from reference TRBV7-9 and TRBJ1-4): DTGVSQNPRHKITKRGQNVTFRCDPISEHNRLYWYRQTLGQGPEFLTYFQNEAQLEKSRLLSDRFSAERPKGSFSTLEIQRTEQGDSAMYLCASSLRQGDGEKLFFGSGTQLSVL.

V usage is TRBV5-1 and J usage is TRBJ2-7, with D possibly being TRBD1 (5 bases). This CDR3 spans 13 amino acids. From germline, CDR1 is SGHRS and CDR2 YFSETQ. Trimming removed 7 bases at V and 5 bases at J, with 16 bases between. CDR3 nucleotides: TGCGCCAGCGGGGCAGGCCCCCGAAACGAGCAGTACTTC. This translates into CASGAGPRNEQYF. Filled out from reference TRBV5-1 and TRBJ2-7, the complete variable domain reads KAGVTQTPRYLIKTRGQQVTLSCSPISGHRSVSWYQQTPGQGLQFLFEYFSETQRNKGNFPGRFSGRQFSNSRSEMNVSTLELGDSALYLCASGAGPRNEQYFGPGTRLTVT.

The CDR3 spells CASSGNVFEKLFF. The CDR3 bases are TGTGCCAGCAGTGGCAATGTATTTGAAAAACTGTTTTTT. J is TRBJ1-4 and V is TRBV12-3 or TRBV12-4; D is unresolved. Trimming cost V 5 bases and J 7 bases, with 11 bases left between them. The CDR3 covers 13 residues.

The rearrangement joins TRBV5-1 to TRBJ2-7; 8 bases line up with TRBD2. CDR1 and CDR2 (germline): SGHRS, YFSETQ. CDR3 size: 15 residues. With V trimmed by 4 bases and J by 4 bases, 10 bases remained unmatched. The CDR3 DNA is TGCGCCAGCAGCAGTCTAACGGGGGGGTTGTACGAGCAGTACTTC. Translated, it gives CASSSLTGGLYEQYF. Full variable domain (remainder filled in from reference TRBV5-1 and TRBJ2-7): KAGVTQTPRYLIKTRGQQVTLSCSPISGHRSVSWYQQTPGQGLQFLFEYFSETQRNKGNFPGRFSGRQFSNSRSEMNVSTLELGDSALYLCASSSLTGGLYEQYFGPGTRLTVT.

This clone was recorded a few times. The V and J genes are TRBV7-9 and TRBJ2-7; 8 nucleotides line up with TRBD2. CDR1 is SEHNR, CDR2 FQNEAQ, per germline (reference sequence). V shed 3 bases and J 7 bases; nucleotides not matched to a gene: 5. The CDR3 extends over 13 amino acids. The CDR3 loop reads CASSLAEREEQYF. CDR3 bases: TGTGCCAGCAGCTTGGCCGAGCGGGAGGAGCAGTACTTC.

V and J are TRBV7-6 and TRBJ2-7; a weak D match, TRBD1 (6 bases). The germline V gene encodes CDR1 SGHVS and CDR2 FNYEAQ. CDR3 length: 15 residues. The V end lost 5 bases, the J end lost 3 bases, and 17 bases lay between the germline ends. The CDR3 is CASSPGQVPNYEQYF. CDR3 nucleotide sequence: TGTGCCAGCAGCCCGGGACAAGTTCCAAACTACGAGCAGTACTTC. Filled out from reference TRBV7-6 and TRBJ2-7, the complete variable domain reads GAGVSQSPRYKVTKRGQDVALRCDPISGHVSLYWYRQALGQGPEFLTYFNYEAQQDKSGLPNDRFSAERPEGSISTLTIQRTEQRDSAMYRCASSPGQVPNYEQYFGPGTRLTVT.

This clone is a singleton in its sample. This chain connects TRBV4-1 to TRBJ2-1; D remains unclear. Trimming removed 1 base from V and 3 bases from J, with 13 bases in between. CDR1 is MGHRA and CDR2 is YSYEKL in the germline V gene. The CDR3 totals 16 residues. Here the CDR3 DNA reads TGCGCCAGCAGCCAAGCCCGGCAGGTCGGCTACAATGAGCAGTTCTTC. Translation: CASSQARQVGYNEQFF.

The V and J genes are TRBV5-5 and TRBJ1-3, with TRBD1 as a possible D gene (5 bases). The CDR3 totals 13 residues. Germline V gene lookup returns CDR1 SGHKS and CDR2 YYEKEE (reference sequence). The V gene lost 0 bases and the J gene lost 8 bases, with 9 bases spanning the gap. In nucleotides, the CDR3 is TGTGCCAGCAGCTTGGACAGGACGGACACCATATATTTT. It translates to CASSLDRTDTIYF.

The chain combines TRBV4-2 with TRBJ2-1; D not resolved. The CDR3 has 15 residues. Trimming took off 0 bases at V and 7 bases at J, with 13 bases between the two ends. CDR1 LGHNA and CDR2 YNFKEQ come from the germline V gene. CDR3 amino acids: CASSQDGQVSNEQFF. The CDR3 DNA is TGTGCCAGCAGCCAAGACGGTCAGGTGTCGAATGAGCAGTTCTTC.

This chain joins TRBV6-5 and TRBJ1-2; no reliable D call. V lost 11 bases and J 3 bases, leaving 7 bases between the germline ends. The CDR3 sequence is 10 residues long. Looked up from germline, CDR1 is MNHEY and CDR2 is SVGAGI. The CDR3 loop is CAAGDYGYTF. CDR3 in DNA: TGTGCCGCCGGGGACTATGGCTACACCTTC.

The J gene is TRBJ2-1, the V gene TRBV9; D gene unclear. Germline values: CDR1 SGDLS, CDR2 YYNGEE. The CDR3 contains 14 residues. Trimming shortened V by 0 bases and J by 3 bases, and 7 bases separated the two germline ends. The CDR3 DNA reads TGTGCCAGCAGCGTAGGAGATTACTACAATGAGCAGTTCTTC. This gives the protein CASSVGDYYNEQFF.

This chain joins TRBV4-1 and TRBJ2-1, with TRBD2 matching over 11 bases. Germline V lookup: CDR1 MGHRA, CDR2 YSYEKL. V shed 0 bases and J 6 bases; nucleotides not matched to a gene: 10. The CDR3 covers 18 residues. Written as DNA, the CDR3 is TGCGCCAGCAGCCAAGATAGCGGGAGGGCCGAGGGCGGCAATGAGCAGTTCTTC. Protein product: CASSQDSGRAEGGNEQFF.

The chain recombines TRBV6-5 with TRBJ1-2; TRBD1 agrees at 8 bases. This CDR3 region has 14 residues. CDR1 MNHEY and CDR2 SVGAGI come from the germline V gene. Losses at the gene ends were 6 bases for V and 8 bases for J; bases not matched to a gene: 11. The CDR3 DNA reads TGTGCCAGCAGCCCCTCGCCAGGGGGCCACGGCTACACCTTC. It translates to CASSPSPGGHGYTF.

The chain employs TRBV5-1 and TRBJ2-5; D is possibly TRBD2 (6 bases). The CDR3 has 14 amino acids. The V end lost 4 bases, the J end lost 0 bases, and 10 bases lay between the germline ends. Germline lookup yields CDR1 SGHRS and CDR2 YFSETQ. CDR3 sequence (DNA): TGCGCCAGCAGCAATAGCGGCAACCAAGAGACCCAGTACTTC. It specifies CASSNSGNQETQYF.

The chain carries TRBV6-4 and TRBJ2-3; D is possibly TRBD2 (7 bases). The CDR3 sequence is 15 residues long. Per the germline V gene, CDR1 is MRHNA and CDR2 is SNTAGT. Between the trimmed V and J ends, which lost 3 bases and 1 base, there was a span of 11 bases. The CDR3 DNA sequence: TGTGCCAGCAGTGAACAGGGAGGGCGCACAGATACGCAGTATTTT. Protein product: CASSEQGGRTDTQYF.